This T cell receptor (beta chain) appears in the sequencing data of a study of blood T cell repertoires in COVID-19. The germline CDR1 and CDR2 sequences are SEHNR and FQNEAQ (reference sequence). CDR3 length equals 15 residues. V gave up 2 bases and J gave up 7 bases, with 14 bases separating them. Participant-reported clinical history was the basis for cohort assignment. Clones were read by immunoSEQ multiplex PCR, and TCRdb kept only the in-frame ones, dropping some. The sample has about 190,000 clones, approximately 85% seen once. The receptor comes from a middle-aged man with acute COVID-19. The material sequenced was PBMCs or T cells enriched from blood (not recorded which). The chain employs TRBV7-9 and TRBJ1-4, with a weak D call TRBD1 (5 bases). CDR3 in DNA: TGTGCCAGCAGCTTATGGGTCAGGGAAGGTGAAAAACTGTTTTTT. This translates into CASSLWVREGEKLFF.